The 28 T cell receptor beta chains below were found in one sample sequenced in a study of blood T cell repertoires in COVID-19. Sequenced by immunoSEQ multiplex PCR; TCRdb stores in-frame clones only, minus some. The table has about 140,000 clones, about 80% seen once; the top ten hold under 5%. The sample comprised peripheral blood. The receptor source for this set is an older woman with acute or convalescent COVID-19.

This clone was seen a single time. The chain couples TRBV7-2 to TRBJ2-6; D is ambiguous. The germline V gene encodes CDR1 SGHTA and CDR2 FQGNSA. This CDR3 spans 17 amino acids. Deletions cut 2 bases from V and 1 base from J, with 12 bases between. CDR3 loop: CASSLSLSSSGANVLTF. The CDR3 nucleotides read TGTGCCAGCAGCTTATCCCTATCTTCGTCTGGGGCCAACGTCCTGACTTTC.

J is TRBJ1-2 and V is TRBV7-2, with TRBD1 matching 7 bases. CDR1 is SGHTA and CDR2 is FQGNSA in the germline V gene. The CDR3 runs to 17 residues. The junction had 11 bases not matched to a gene; V was cut back by 0 bases and J by 4 bases. CDR3: CASSLAPGTVEIYGYTF. In DNA form, the CDR3 reads TGTGCCAGCAGCTTAGCGCCGGGGACAGTCGAAATCTATGGCTACACCTTC.

This clone is a singleton in its sample. The chain recombines TRBV14 with TRBJ1-5; 7 nucleotides align to TRBD1. The CDR3 length is 17 residues. From germline, CDR1 is SGHDN and CDR2 FVKESK. Losses at the gene ends were 1 base for V and 2 bases for J; bases not matched to a gene: 8. The DNA for the CDR3 is TGTGCCAGCAGCCAAGGGGTTAACAGGGGAGGCAATCAGCCCCAGCATTTT. Translated, it gives CASSQGVNRGGNQPQHF.

The rearrangement uses TRBV3-1 (or the pseudogene TRBV3-2) and TRBJ1-1, with D uncertain. Germline assignment: CDR1 LGHDT and CDR2 YNNKEL (reference sequence). The germline V and J ends were trimmed by 3 bases and 2 bases, with 10 bases remaining between them. This CDR3 contains 14 residues. The CDR3 is CASSHTRQNTEAFF. The DNA of the CDR3 is TGTGCCAGCAGCCACACCAGACAAAACACTGAAGCTTTCTTT.

This clone was observed a handful of times. The chain employs TRBV14 and TRBJ1-2, with TRBD1 matching 7 bases. The CDR3 has 14 amino acids. Germline lookup yields CDR1 SGHDN and CDR2 FVKESK. V was pared by 5 bases and J by 4 bases, with 7 bases of the junction left unmatched. The CDR3 coding sequence is TGTGCCAGCAGCATGACAGGGCTAGGCTATGGCTACACCTTC. Translating it yields CASSMTGLGYGYTF. Based on the CDR3 plus reference TRBV14 and TRBJ1-2, the full variable domain is EAGVTQFPSHSVIEKGQTVTLRCDPISGHDNLYWYRRVMGKEIKFLLHFVKESKQDESGMPNNRFLAERTGGTYSTLKVQPAELEDSGVYFCASSMTGLGYGYTFGSGTRLTVV.

The CDR3 DNA sequence: TGTGCCACCGGGACTAGCGGGAGTTCGCAGTTCTTC. Translating it yields CATGTSGSSQFF. This chain joins TRBV24-1 and TRBJ2-1; 14 nucleotides agree with TRBD2. The CDR3 length is 12 residues. CDR1 is KGHDR and CDR2 is SFDVKD in the germline V gene. Unmatched junction bases numbered 3, after V lost 9 bases and J lost 12 bases.

CDR3 nucleotides: TGTGCCAGCAGCCTCAGTCGACGGGGGGAGACCCAGTACTTC. As protein: CASSLSRRGETQYF. V gene TRBV6-5 combines with J gene TRBJ2-5; maybe TRBD2 (6 bases). CDR3 length: 14 residues. The V gene lost 6 bases and the J gene lost 5 bases, with 16 bases spanning the gap. Germline values: CDR1 MNHEY, CDR2 SVGAGI.

This chain joins TRBV5-1 and TRBJ1-1, with a possible D match to TRBD1 (6 bases). CDR3 length: 14 residues. Germline CDR1 and CDR2: SGHRS and YFSETQ. V lost 3 bases to trimming and J lost 1 base, with 10 bases between them. CDR3 sequence reads: CASSSGQSNTEAFF. The CDR3 DNA reads TGCGCCAGCAGCTCTGGACAGTCGAACACTGAAGCTTTCTTT.

The CDR3 protein is CASRTGPLAFF. Written as DNA, the CDR3 is TGTGCCAGCAGGACAGGGCCACTAGCTTTCTTT. J is TRBJ1-1 and V is TRBV12-3 or TRBV12-4; 7 bases match TRBD1. With V trimmed by 6 bases and J by 10 bases, 5 bases remained unmatched. The CDR3 is 11 amino acids.

V gene TRBV24-1 combines with J gene TRBJ2-5, with TRBD1 identical over 7 bases. The V gene end was trimmed by 9 bases and the J gene end by 4 bases; junction bases not matched to a gene: 1. Germline-derived CDR1 and CDR2 are KGHDR and SFDVKD. CDR3 size: 11 residues. The CDR3 loop is CATAGGETQYF. CDR3 bases: TGTGCCACCGCAGGGGGAGAGACCCAGTACTTC.

This sequence joins TRBV30 and TRBJ1-2; 7 bases align to TRBD1. CDR1 is GTSNPN and CDR2 is SVGIG in the germline V gene (reference sequence). V lost 3 bases to trimming and J lost 3 bases; unmatched junction nucleotides: 4. CDR3 length: 13 amino acids. In DNA, the CDR3 is TGTGCCTGGAGCCCCGGGACAGACTATGGCTACACCTTC. Encoded protein: CAWSPGTDYGYTF.

The V call is TRBV5-1, the J call TRBJ1-2; D may be TRBD1 (5 bases). CDR3 length: 15 residues. Deletions cut 4 bases from V and 2 bases from J, with 15 bases between. Germline-derived CDR1 and CDR2 are SGHRS and YFSETQ. The CDR3 here is CASSHQGVKNYGYTF. CDR3 DNA: TGCGCCAGCAGCCACCAGGGTGTAAAGAACTATGGCTACACCTTC.

The chain has TRBV5-1 and TRBJ2-2, with D uncertain. Trimming took off 4 bases at V and 7 bases at J, with 8 bases between the two ends. Germline CDR1 and CDR2: SGHRS and YFSETQ. The CDR3 is 12 amino acids. CDR3 DNA: TGCGCCAGCAGCCTCCAGGACGGGGAGCTGTTTTTT. Protein: CASSLQDGELFF.

The CDR3 region has the DNA TGTGCCAGCAGCTTCCCTTCGGGGGGATCTGAAAAACTGTTTTTT. This encodes CASSFPSGGSEKLFF. The chain couples TRBV7-8 to TRBJ1-4; possible D gene TRBD1, 5 bases. Germline V gene sequence: CDR1 SGHVS, CDR2 FQNEAQ. V was cut by 3 bases and J by 7 bases, with 15 bases left in between. The CDR3 consists of 15 residues. The full variable domain, its missing parts supplied by reference TRBV7-8 and TRBJ1-4, is GAGVSQSPRYKVAKRGQDVALRCDPISGHVSLFWYQQALGQGPEFLTYFQNEAQLDKSGLPSDRFFAERPEGSVSTLKIQRTQQEDSAVYLCASSFPSGGSEKLFFGSGTQLSVL.

V is TRBV18 and J is TRBJ1-2; D unresolved. V shed 0 bases and J shed 3 bases, with 8 bases lying between them. The CDR3 is 14 residues long. Per the germline V gene, CDR1 is KGHSH and CDR2 is LQKENI. The DNA of the CDR3 is TGTGCCAGCTCACCACCCACCGGGGACTATGGCTACACCTTC. Translating it yields CASSPPTGDYGYTF. Full variable domain (outside the CDR3, taken from reference TRBV18 and TRBJ1-2): NAGVMQNPRHLVRRRGQEARLRCSPMKGHSHVYWYRQLPEEGLKFMVYLQKENIIDESGMPKERFSAEFPKEGPSILRIQQVVRGDSAAYFCASSPPTGDYGYTFGSGTRLTVV.

The V and J genes are TRBV7-3 and TRBJ2-1; 14 nucleotides match TRBD2. The germline gives CDR1 SGHTA, CDR2 FQGTGA. The trim removed 5 bases at V and 7 bases at J, leaving 4 bases unmatched. This CDR3 has 15 amino acids. CDR3 in amino acids: CASSPGTSGGNEQFF. The CDR3 nucleotides read TGTGCCAGCAGCCCGGGGACTAGCGGGGGTAATGAGCAGTTCTTC.

As DNA, the CDR3 is TGTGCCAGCAGCTTAGTCGCGGGACAGTATTTT. This gives the protein CASSLVAGQYF. The chain recombines TRBV13 with TRBJ2-3; maybe TRBD2 (6 bases). The V gene lost 1 base and the J gene lost 12 bases, with 8 bases spanning the gap. There are 11 residues in the CDR3. Per germline, CDR1 PRHDT and CDR2 FYEKMQ (reference sequence).

This clone was seen a single time. V is TRBV7-2 and J is TRBJ2-7, with D perhaps matching TRBD2 (5 bases). V was cut by 4 bases and J by 1 base, with 14 bases left in between. The CDR3 has 15 residues. Germline values: CDR1 SGHTA, CDR2 FQGNSA. CDR3 sequence reads: CASSSGVSASYEQYF. The CDR3 region has the DNA TGTGCCAGCAGCTCCGGGGTTAGCGCGTCCTACGAGCAGTACTTC. Combining the CDR3 with reference TRBV7-2 and TRBJ2-7 gives the whole variable domain GAGVSQSPSNKVTEKGKDVELRCDPISGHTALYWYRQSLGQGLEFLIYFQGNSAPDKSGLPSDRFSAERTGGSVSTLTIQRTQQEDSAVYLCASSSGVSASYEQYFGPGTRLTVT.

This chain uses TRBV5-1 with TRBJ2-5; D gene ambiguous. Germline CDR1 SGHRS, CDR2 YFSETQ. The CDR3 contains 12 residues. Deletions cut 4 bases from V and 8 bases from J, with 12 bases between. CDR3 region: CASSPLGDTQYF. Here the CDR3 DNA reads TGCGCCAGCAGCCCCCTCGGAGACACCCAGTACTTC. Full variable domain (rest looked up from reference TRBV5-1 and TRBJ2-5): KAGVTQTPRYLIKTRGQQVTLSCSPISGHRSVSWYQQTPGQGLQFLFEYFSETQRNKGNFPGRFSGRQFSNSRSEMNVSTLELGDSALYLCASSPLGDTQYFGPGTRLLVL.

The chain links TRBV5-1 to TRBJ2-7; 8 nucleotides line up with TRBD1. Losses at the gene ends were 4 bases for V and 3 bases for J; bases not matched to a gene: 6. Germline V gene lookup returns CDR1 SGHRS and CDR2 YFSETQ. The CDR3 is 14 residues long. CDR3 DNA sequence: TGCGCCAGCAGCACGGACAGGGTTGGCTACGAGCAGTACTTC. Its translation: CASSTDRVGYEQYF.

The rearrangement links TRBV4-2 to TRBJ2-3; 10 bases match TRBD2. Germline V lookup: CDR1 LGHNA, CDR2 YNFKEQ. V lost 4 bases to trimming and J lost 6 bases; unmatched junction nucleotides: 10. CDR3 length: 16 residues. The CDR3 sequence: CASSPSGSGGVDTQYF. The CDR3 nucleotides read TGTGCCAGCAGCCCTAGCGGGAGCGGGGGGGTTGATACGCAGTATTTT.

This chain links TRBV29-1 with TRBJ2-5; D ambiguous. The V gene lost 2 bases and the J gene lost 7 bases, with 14 bases spanning the gap. The CDR3 has 13 amino acids. Germline assignment: CDR1 SQVTM and CDR2 ANQGSEA. The CDR3 nucleotides are TGCAGCGTTGAATTTGGAGCTTCGGGGACCCAGTACTTC. Translation: CSVEFGASGTQYF.

V usage is TRBV6-5 and J usage is TRBJ1-5, with D unclear. This CDR3 has 13 residues. The germline V gene has CDR1 MNHEY and CDR2 SVGAGI. V was shortened by 9 bases and J by 5 bases, with 14 bases between the two germline ends. The CDR3 loop reads CASQEGTDQPQHF. CDR3 sequence (DNA): TGTGCCAGTCAGGAGGGTACTGATCAGCCCCAGCATTTT.

The genes are TRBV28 and TRBJ1-5, with D maybe TRBD1 (5 bases). In germline, CDR1 is MDHEN, CDR2 SYDVKM. Trimming removed 7 bases at V and 0 bases at J, with 19 bases between. This CDR3 has 17 amino acids. For the CDR3, the DNA is TGTGCCAGCACCCCCCCGCCAGGGTTCTATAGCAATCAGCCCCAGCATTTT. Translation: CASTPPPGFYSNQPQHF.

The J gene is TRBJ2-3, the V gene TRBV12-3 or TRBV12-4; 7 bases agree with TRBD1. V lost 3 bases and J lost 7; bases outside the gene matches: 4. CDR3 length: 13 residues. The CDR3 DNA is TGTGCCAGCAGTTTGGACAGGTCCTATACGCAGTATTTT. It codes for CASSLDRSYTQYF.

This chain uses TRBV20-1 with TRBJ1-5; TRBD1 is a possible D gene (6 bases). The CDR3 is 16 amino acids. Deletions cut 3 bases from V and 7 bases from J, with 22 bases between. Germline assignment: CDR1 DFQATT and CDR2 SNEGSKA (reference sequence). In DNA, the CDR3 is TGCAGTGCTAGTGTTCCCGGCAGGGGTCGTCGGCAGCCCCAGCATTTT. Residues: CSASVPGRGRRQPQHF.

The J gene is TRBJ2-1, the V gene TRBV4-2, with 10 bases lining up with TRBD2. This CDR3 is built from 16 residues. Germline CDR1 and CDR2: LGHNA and YNFKEQ. Germline trimming cut 1 base from V and 4 bases from J; bases unmatched to any gene: 4. CDR3 in DNA: TGTGCCAGCAGCCAAGTCGGACTAGCGGAATACAATGAGCAGTTCTTC. Its translation is CASSQVGLAEYNEQFF.

The chain is built from TRBV19 and TRBJ1-1; D unresolved. V was clipped by 2 bases and J by 0 bases, with 7 bases between them. CDR3 length: 14 amino acids. The germline V gene encodes CDR1 LNHDA and CDR2 SQIVND (reference sequence). CDR3 region: CASSIRHLNTEAFF. CDR3 DNA: TGTGCCAGTAGTATACGACACCTGAACACTGAAGCTTTCTTT.